The 13 T cell receptor beta chains below all came from one sample that was sequenced in a study of response to subunit inactivated influenza vaccine. TCRdb re-called the RT-PCR reads through MiXCR, storing one row per CDR3 protein. The sample consists of more than 700,000 distinct CDR3 sequences, about 20% of them appearing once. Sequenced material: PBMCs from blood, taken around 5 days after vaccination. The receptors derive from a man aged 45 to 65 who received an inactivated influenza vaccine.

This clonotype was seen repeatedly, ten times or more. The chain carries TRBV29-1 and TRBJ2-7; TRBD1 aligns across 10 bases. CDR3 size: 13 residues. Unmatched junction bases numbered 6, after V lost 4 bases and J lost 6 bases. Germline CDR1 is SQVTM and CDR2 is ANQGSEA. The CDR3 coding sequence is TGCAGCGTTGGGGACAGGGGTCTTCGCGAGCAGTACTTC. Protein: CSVGDRGLREQYF.

This clonotype has only a few counts. In nucleotides, the CDR3 is TGCGCCAGCAGCAAAACAGGGTCTATCTACTACGAGCAGTACTTC. It yields the protein CASSKTGSIYYEQYF. V is TRBV5-1 and J is TRBJ2-7, with a tentative D call TRBD1 (6 bases). With 4 bases removed from V and 3 bases from J, the gap between germline ends came to 17 bases. CDR1 is SGHRS and CDR2 is YFSETQ in the germline V gene. The CDR3 runs to 15 residues.

V and J are TRBV7-2 and TRBJ2-4, with TRBD1 as a possible D gene (6 bases). CDR1 and CDR2 (germline): SGHTA, FQGNSA. The CDR3 has 14 residues. Trimming removed 4 bases from V and 7 bases from J, with 14 bases in between. CDR3 DNA: TGTGCCAGCAGCTACGACATCACAGGGAACATTCAGTACTTC. Protein product: CASSYDITGNIQYF.

The chain combines TRBV6-1 with TRBJ2-6; a possible D gene is TRBD2 (5 bases). The CDR3 has 13 residues. Trimming removed 11 bases at V and 0 bases at J, with 8 bases between. The V gene's germline CDR1 is MNHNS and CDR2 SASEGT. The CDR3 DNA reads as TGTGCCGGACTCCACTCTGGGGCCAACGTCCTGACTTTC. This sequence encodes CAGLHSGANVLTF.

This chain links TRBV29-1 with TRBJ1-1; no firm D call. This CDR3 is built from 13 residues. V dropped 6 bases and J dropped 4 bases, with 15 bases sitting between them. The germline CDR1 and CDR2 sequences are SQVTM and ANQGSEA. Here the CDR3 DNA reads TGCAGCGTCGAACGAGGAGCGGCCACTGAAGCTTTCTTT. Translated: CSVERGAATEAFF.

This clonotype has more than one count but fewer than ten. The gene calls are TRBV6-5 and TRBJ1-1; D remains unclear. V lost 4 bases and J lost 1, with 16 bases in between. Germline-derived CDR1 and CDR2 are MNHEY and SVGAGI. The CDR3 is made up of 16 amino acids. This chain's CDR3 is CASSSLLPSSNTEAFF. The CDR3 nucleotides read TGTGCCAGCAGTTCACTCCTGCCATCATCGAACACTGAAGCTTTCTTT.

This clonotype has only a few counts. The chain employs TRBV6-5 and TRBJ2-7; 10 bases are a match to TRBD2. Per germline, CDR1 MNHEY and CDR2 SVGAGI. The CDR3 is 16 residues long. V lost 0 bases to trimming and J lost 3 bases; unmatched junction nucleotides: 5. CDR3 nucleotides: TGTGCCAGCAGTTACTCCATGGGACTAGCGTACTACGAGCAGTACTTC. As protein: CASSYSMGLAYYEQYF.

The CDR3 nucleotides are TGTGCCAGCAGCGTGACCGGGACAGGGGGCACGTCCGAGCAGTACTTC. It codes for CASSVTGTGGTSEQYF. The chain has TRBV7-8 and TRBJ2-7; 12 positions match TRBD1. The CDR3 extends over 16 amino acids. The V and J ends lost 5 bases and 6 bases, in that order; junction bases with no gene match: 11. Germline-derived CDR1 and CDR2 are SGHVS and FQNEAQ. Full variable domain (missing parts from reference TRBV7-8 and TRBJ2-7): GAGVSQSPRYKVAKRGQDVALRCDPISGHVSLFWYQQALGQGPEFLTYFQNEAQLDKSGLPSDRFFAERPEGSVSTLKIQRTQQEDSAVYLCASSVTGTGGTSEQYFGPGTRLTVT.

The V call is TRBV7-9, the J call TRBJ2-1; 7 bases map to TRBD1. The CDR3 contains 15 residues. The V segment lost 3 bases and the J segment 8 bases; nucleotides outside the gene matches: 10. Germline lookup yields CDR1 SEHNR and CDR2 FQNEAQ (reference sequence). The DNA for the CDR3 is TGTGCCAGCAGCTTGGGACAGACCACTTTGGATGAGCAGTTCTTC. Encoded protein: CASSLGQTTLDEQFF.

The CDR3 DNA sequence: TGCAGTGCCAAAAAAGGGACAGGGAACAATGAGCAGTTCTTC. Its translation: CSAKKGTGNNEQFF. The chain employs TRBV20-1 and TRBJ2-1, with 9 bases fitting TRBD1. From germline, CDR1 is DFQATT and CDR2 SNEGSKA (reference sequence). The trim removed 6 bases at V and 5 bases at J, leaving 8 bases unmatched. This CDR3 region has 14 residues.

The chain couples TRBV7-9 to TRBJ2-1, with TRBD2 identical over 11 bases. V was pared by 11 bases and J by 5 bases, with 11 bases of the junction left unmatched. The CDR3 is 15 amino acids. Germline V CDR1 and CDR2: SEHNR, FQNEAQ (reference sequence). The CDR3 bases are TGTGCCGAACGTAGCGGGAGGGCCAGGCACAATGAGCAGTTCTTC. Protein: CAERSGRARHNEQFF.

This clonotype was counted many times. CDR3 in amino acids: CASWEVGQFAEAFF. Here the CDR3 DNA reads TGTGCCAGCTGGGAGGTGGGACAATTCGCTGAAGCTTTCTTT. V and J are TRBV6-2 or TRBV6-3 and TRBJ1-1; weak D call: TRBD1 (6 bases). The CDR3 consists of 14 residues. Per germline, CDR1 MNHEY and CDR2 SVGEGT. Trimming pared 8 bases from V and 6 bases from J, leaving 19 bases between.

This chain uses TRBV20-1 with TRBJ1-2, with 9 bases matching TRBD1. The germline V gene has CDR1 DFQATT and CDR2 SNEGSKA (reference sequence). With 4 bases clipped from V and 3 bases from J, the junction kept 6 bases outside the gene matches. CDR3 length equals 14 residues. CDR3 DNA sequence: TGCAGTGCTACCCGGGACAGGGCTGACTATGGCTACACCTTC. Its translation: CSATRDRADYGYTF.